Below, 19 T cell receptor beta chains from the same sample are listed, as sequenced in a study of blood T cell repertoires in COVID-19. The data were produced by immunoSEQ multiplex PCR, yet TCRdb's version contains in-frame clones alone and is incomplete. The sample holds approximately 490,000 clones, 75% to 90% seen once. The sample comprised PBMCs or T cells enriched from blood (not recorded which). These receptors came from a woman aged 55 to 70 who had recovered from COVID-19.

About this clone: The sample has other DNA sequences that encode this CDR3 too. The chain uses TRBV5-1 and TRBJ2-3; 7 bases map to TRBD1. Germline CDR1 reads SGHRS; CDR2 reads YFSETQ. Unmatched junction bases numbered 2, after V lost 4 bases and J lost 0 bases. The CDR3 totals 14 residues. As DNA, the CDR3 is TGCGCCAGCAGCCCGGACAGGAGCACAGATACGCAGTATTTT. The encoded protein is CASSPDRSTDTQYF.

V usage is TRBV19 and J usage is TRBJ2-7; 7 positions agree with TRBD2. The V and J ends lost 6 bases and 0 bases, in that order; junction bases with no gene match: 5. The CDR3 loop spans 14 amino acids. CDR1 LNHDA and CDR2 SQIVND come from the germline V gene (reference sequence). CDR3 DNA: TGTGCCAGTAGCCCAGCGGGACTCTCCTACGAGCAGTACTTC. It codes for CASSPAGLSYEQYF.

In regard to this clone: Other nucleotide sequences from this sample produce the same CDR3. The genes are TRBV18 and TRBJ2-1; 8 bases match TRBD2. CDR1 is KGHSH, CDR2 LQKENI, per germline. The CDR3 has 15 amino acids. V lost 6 bases, J lost 2 bases, and 6 bases stayed unmatched. CDR3 in amino acids: CASSPGGGPYNEQFF. CDR3 bases: TGTGCCAGCTCGCCCGGCGGGGGGCCCTACAATGAGCAGTTCTTC.

This rearrangement joins TRBV4-1 to TRBJ1-3; D gene unclear. The CDR3 spans 15 residues. Germline values: CDR1 MGHRA, CDR2 YSYEKL. The V and J ends lost 1 base and 2 bases respectively, with 9 bases between them. Written as DNA, the CDR3 is TGCGCCAGCAGCCAAGGGCCGTCAGCTGGAAACACCATATATTTT. Encoded protein: CASSQGPSAGNTIYF.

The V call is TRBV29-1, the J call TRBJ1-2; 9 bases line up with TRBD1. This CDR3 is built from 12 residues. V dropped 6 bases and J dropped 7; count of bases not matched to a gene: 6. Germline V gene sequence: CDR1 SQVTM, CDR2 ANQGSEA. In DNA form, the CDR3 reads TGCAGCGTGGGGACAGGGTATAGTGGCTACACCTTC. Translating it yields CSVGTGYSGYTF.

J is TRBJ2-7 and V is TRBV5-1; 7 nucleotides match TRBD1. Germline CDR1 SGHRS, CDR2 YFSETQ. There are 15 residues in the CDR3. V lost 0 bases to trimming and J lost 0 bases; unmatched junction nucleotides: 3. Here the CDR3 reads CASSLGDRFSYEQYF. The DNA of the CDR3 is TGCGCCAGCAGCTTGGGGGACAGATTCTCCTACGAGCAGTACTTC.

V usage is TRBV19 and J usage is TRBJ2-6, with 9 nucleotides matching TRBD1. CDR1 and CDR2 from the germline V gene are LNHDA and SQIVND (reference sequence). The CDR3 consists of 18 residues. V was clipped by 3 bases and J by 0 bases; unmatched bases: 6. CDR3 in amino acids: CASSIGGQGFSGANVLTF. The CDR3 DNA follows: TGTGCCAGTAGTATTGGGGGACAGGGCTTCTCTGGGGCCAACGTCCTGACTTTC. Filled out from reference TRBV19 and TRBJ2-6, the complete variable domain reads DGGITQSPKYLFRKEGQNVTLSCEQNLNHDAMYWYRQDPGQGLRLIYYSQIVNDFQKGDIAEGYSVSREKKESFPLTVTSAQKNPTAFYLCASSIGGQGFSGANVLTFGAGSRLTVL.

The chain links TRBV7-9 to TRBJ1-1; 8 bases map to TRBD1. The J segment lost 2 bases and the V segment lost 8 bases, leaving 10 bases of the junction unmatched. This CDR3 contains 15 residues. CDR1 is SEHNR, CDR2 FQNEAQ, per germline (reference sequence). CDR3 in amino acids: CASSQGAPINTEAFF. The CDR3 DNA sequence: TGTGCCAGCTCGCAGGGGGCTCCCATTAACACTGAAGCTTTCTTT. Full variable domain (outside the CDR3, taken from reference TRBV7-9 and TRBJ1-1): DTGVSQNPRHKITKRGQNVTFRCDPISEHNRLYWYRQTLGQGPEFLTYFQNEAQLEKSRLLSDRFSAERPKGSFSTLEIQRTEQGDSAMYLCASSQGAPINTEAFFGQGTRLTVV.

This clone showed up just a few times. This chain uses TRBV25-1 with TRBJ2-3; unclear D gene. The length of the CDR3 is 12 residues. The germline V gene encodes CDR1 MGHDK and CDR2 SYGVNS. V was clipped by 4 bases and J by 2 bases, with 4 bases between them. This CDR3 reads CASSVHTDTQYF. The CDR3 nucleotides read TGTGCCAGCAGTGTCCACACAGATACGCAGTATTTT.

The chain uses TRBV21-1 and TRBJ2-7; TRBD1, the D gene given by the table, was not confirmed from the DNA. TRBV21-1 is a listed pseudogene. The CDR3 has 19 residues. CDR3 in DNA: TGTGCCAGCAGCAAAGGCACAACGGCAGGGAAGAGGGGGTCCTACGAGCAGTACGTC. Translating gives CASSKGTTAGKRGSYEQYV.

This clone has a single count. The chain is built from TRBV11-3 and TRBJ2-3, with D perhaps matching TRBD2 (6 bases). The CDR3 consists of 17 residues. Germline V lookup: CDR1 SGHNT, CDR2 YENEEA. Trimming cost V 5 bases and J 2 bases, with 20 bases left between them. The CDR3 coding sequence is TGTGCCAGCAGCGCAATAACGACTAGACGTTTCACAGATACGCAGTATTTT. Protein product: CASSAITTRRFTDTQYF.

This clone was counted between two and nine times. The rearrangement joins TRBV6-1 to TRBJ2-7; D gene uncertain. This CDR3 has 13 amino acids. Germline CDR1 MNHNS, CDR2 SASEGT. V lost 3 bases and J 5 bases, leaving 11 bases between the germline ends. CDR3 region: CASSEVDTHEQYF. For the CDR3, the DNA is TGTGCCAGCAGTGAGGTAGACACGCACGAGCAGTACTTC.

The CDR3 DNA reads TGTGCCAGCAGCTTAGTTTCCAGGGGCCTGTTTCTGTACTTC. Its protein is CASSLVSRGLFLYF. The chain links TRBV11-2 to TRBJ2-7, with D possibly TRBD1 on 6 matching bases. CDR1 and CDR2 from the germline V gene are SGHAT and FQNNGV. V lost 1 base and J 12 bases, leaving 19 bases between the germline ends. This CDR3 has 14 residues.

The chain recombines TRBV19 with TRBJ2-7; TRBD1 matches at 8 bases. The J segment lost 3 bases and the V segment lost 5 bases, leaving 3 bases of the junction unmatched. The V gene's germline CDR1 is LNHDA and CDR2 SQIVND (reference sequence). The CDR3 loop spans 13 amino acids. CDR3 in amino acids: CASSAGGSYEQYV. DNA of the CDR3: TGTGCCAGTAGTGCAGGGGGCAGCTACGAGCAGTACGTC.

The gene calls are TRBV2 and TRBJ1-6; a possible D gene is TRBD1 (6 bases). This CDR3 is built from 13 residues. Germline CDR1 SNHLY, CDR2 FYNNEI. V lost 7 bases and J lost 7, with 11 bases in between. The CDR3 region has the DNA TGTGCCAGCACGCCCAGGGGCAATTCACCCCTCCACTTT. It encodes CASTPRGNSPLHF.

The V gene is TRBV13, the J gene TRBJ2-3; 7 bases align to TRBD1. V shed 5 bases and J 2 bases; nucleotides not matched to a gene: 19. There are 19 residues in the CDR3. Germline V CDR1 and CDR2: PRHDT, FYEKMQ (reference sequence). CDR3 protein: CASSVRQGQEVFSTDTQYF. CDR3 coding DNA: TGTGCCAGCAGCGTCCGACAGGGTCAGGAAGTTTTTTCCACAGATACGCAGTATTTT.

The chain uses TRBV2 and TRBJ1-6; possibly TRBD1 for D (6 bases). CDR1 and CDR2 (germline): SNHLY, FYNNEI. Trimming cost V 4 bases and J 7 bases, with 14 bases left between them. CDR3 length: 15 residues. In DNA, the CDR3 is TGTGCCAGCAGTGTTACAGGGTTGGAGAATTCACCCCTCCACTTT. Its translation is CASSVTGLENSPLHF.

V usage is TRBV28 and J usage is TRBJ1-2, with TRBD1 identical over 8 bases. Unmatched junction bases numbered 9, after V lost 4 bases and J lost 5 bases. The CDR3 sequence is 15 residues long. From germline, CDR1 is MDHEN and CDR2 SYDVKM. The CDR3 nucleotides read TGTGCCAGCAGTTCGCCACAGGACAGGGTTTATGGCTACACCTTC. Translated: CASSSPQDRVYGYTF.

The chain joins TRBV2 to TRBJ1-4; the D gene is possibly TRBD1 (5 bases). Germline V gene data show CDR1 as SNHLY and CDR2 as FYNNEI. This CDR3 region has 13 residues. V lost 4 bases and J lost 9, with 12 bases in between. The CDR3 DNA sequence: TGTGCCAGCAGTGCCGGACAATCCCAAAAACTGTTTTTT. Translated: CASSAGQSQKLFF. The full variable domain, rest sourced from reference TRBV2 and TRBJ1-4, is EPEVTQTPSHQVTQMGQEVILRCVPISNHLYFYWYRQILGQKVEFLVSFYNNEISEKSEIFDDQFSVERPDGSNFTLKIRSTKLEDSAMYFCASSAGQSQKLFFGSGTQLSVL.